Shown below are 9 T cell receptor beta chains from a single sample sequenced in a study of blood T cells in healthy people across ages. PCR was performed a second time for roughly 7 to 11 cycles using a sample-barcoded 5' primer and a J-beta primer mix. MiXCR, applied by TCRdb to the 5' RACE reads, yields one record per CDR3 protein. Counted here are hundreds of thousands of distinct CDR3 sequences, 56% occurring once; the ten biggest clones make up 20% to 30%. The sequencing sample was made of blood. The receptors shown here come from a man aged 35 to 55 in good health.

This clonotype showed up just a few times. The gene calls are TRBV11-3 and TRBJ2-5, with D maybe TRBD1 (6 bases). The CDR3 is 15 amino acids. Per the germline V gene, CDR1 is SGHNT and CDR2 is YENEEA. The V end lost 5 bases, the J end lost 5 bases, and 18 bases lay between the germline ends. The CDR3 DNA reads TGTGCCAGCAGCCGGGACCAGGGACACGTGGAGACCCAGTACTTC. Amino acids: CASSRDQGHVETQYF.

A remark on this clonotype: The DNA is omitted, as the CDR3 cannot be located on it reliably, and the CDR3 follows TCRdb's listing. J is TRBJ2-1 and V is TRBV7-2; the table's D call, TRBD2, was not checked against the DNA. Germline V CDR1 and CDR2: SGHTA, FQGNSA. The CDR3 sequence runs 20 residues, both termini included. The CDR3 here is CASSLFWQWGRLAEYNEQFF.

Concerning this clonotype: A read error may account for a junction end that differs from germline. The rearrangement uses TRBV7-2 and TRBJ2-3; TRBD2 agrees at 8 bases. Germline assignment: CDR1 SGHTA and CDR2 FQGNSA. The CDR3 is 14 amino acids. For the CDR3, the DNA is TGTGCCAGCCGGGCGGGGGGATACACAGATACGCGGTATTTT. As protein: CASRAGGYTDTRYF.

The chain uses TRBV6-5 and TRBJ1-2; TRBD1 matches at 10 bases. The CDR3 is made up of 15 amino acids. Germline V CDR1 and CDR2: MNHEY, SVGAGI. J gave up 5 bases and V 1 base, and 4 bases lay outside the gene matches. The CDR3, as DNA: TGTGCCAGCAGTTACTTGGGGACAGGGGAGTATGGCTACACCTTC. Amino acid sequence: CASSYLGTGEYGYTF.

This rearrangement joins TRBV6-6 to TRBJ1-5, with D hard to call. Looked up from germline, CDR1 is MNHNY and CDR2 is SVGAGI (reference sequence). V lost 5 bases and J 4 bases, leaving 21 bases between the germline ends. The CDR3 covers 17 residues. The CDR3 sequence: CASSPNTARRVNQPQHF. As DNA, the CDR3 is TGTGCCAGCAGTCCTAATACGGCTCGGAGAGTTAATCAGCCCCAGCATTTT.

This clonotype was seen a handful of times. This chain uses TRBV24-1 with TRBJ2-3; D not resolved. The CDR3 consists of 16 residues. Trimming left V 5 bases short and J 5 bases short, with 19 bases between. The V gene's germline CDR1 is KGHDR and CDR2 SFDVKD. The CDR3 loop is CATSGSERFLGDTQYF. CDR3 in DNA: TGTGCCACCAGTGGGTCAGAGAGGTTCCTGGGAGATACGCAGTATTTT.

The J gene is TRBJ2-5, the V gene TRBV5-4, with D perhaps matching TRBD1 (5 bases). The V gene's germline CDR1 is SGHNT and CDR2 YYREEE (reference sequence). The CDR3 contains 15 residues. Trimming took 3 bases from V and 1 from J, leaving 13 bases between them. CDR3 in DNA: TGTGCCAGCAGCTATTCAGGGTTCCGCCAAGAGACCCAGTACTTC. Translation gives CASSYSGFRQETQYF.

The chain has TRBV14 and TRBJ2-1, with 11 nucleotides matching TRBD2. With V trimmed by 0 bases and J by 5 bases, 9 bases remained unmatched. CDR1 is SGHDN, CDR2 FVKESK, per germline. CDR3 size: 18 residues. CDR3 sequence (DNA): TGTGCCAGCAGCCAAGATCATTGGGGACTAGCGGCTAACAATGAGCAGTTCTTC. Its protein is CASSQDHWGLAANNEQFF.

This clonotype came up a few times. J is TRBJ1-2 and V is TRBV6-5; maybe TRBD1 (5 bases). Germline V CDR1 and CDR2: MNHEY, SVGAGI. The CDR3 consists of 14 residues. V was clipped by 8 bases and J by 3 bases, with 16 bases between them. The CDR3 DNA follows: TGTGCCAGCCACTCGGGGCGTCCGTACTATGGCTACACCTTC. Translating gives CASHSGRPYYGYTF.